The 13 T cell receptor beta chains reported below all come from one sample, sequenced in a study of T cell changes during pregnancy in multiple sclerosis. Libraries were prepared by immunoSEQ multiplex PCR; TCRdb keeps only in-frame clonotypes and omits some of them. This sample carries about 12,000 clones, about four fifths of them seen once, and the ten largest clones take approximately 11%. The input for sequencing was CD8+ T cells from peripheral blood mononuclear cells, taken after pregnancy. These receptors were taken from a female donor in good health, enrolled as a control in a pregnancy study.

This clone was seen a handful of times. The gene calls are TRBV7-3 and TRBJ2-1, with 9 bases identical to TRBD2. J gave up 8 bases and V 4 bases, and 9 bases lay outside the gene matches. This CDR3 comprises 15 residues. CDR1 and CDR2 from the germline V gene are SGHTA and FQGTGA. The CDR3 loop reads CASSYGAGGLDEQFF. DNA of the CDR3: TGTGCCAGCAGCTACGGGGCGGGGGGGCTGGATGAGCAGTTCTTC. The complete variable domain, with remaining parts taken from reference TRBV7-3 and TRBJ2-1, reads GAGVSQTPSNKVTEKGKYVELRCDPISGHTALYWYRQSLGQGPEFLIYFQGTGAADDSGLPNDRFFAVRPEGSVSTLKIQRTERGDSAVYLCASSYGAGGLDEQFFGPGTRLTVL.

The V and J genes are TRBV28 and TRBJ2-1; tentative D call: TRBD1 (5 bases). In germline, CDR1 is MDHEN, CDR2 SYDVKM. Trimming shortened V by 6 bases and J by 5 bases, and 20 bases separated the two germline ends. This CDR3 has 16 amino acids. Here the CDR3 DNA reads TGTGCCAGCAGCCCTGCGGACGGCCAGGGTCACAATGAGCAGTTCTTC. This gives the protein CASSPADGQGHNEQFF.

This clone was detected only a few times. The V gene is TRBV6-1, the J gene TRBJ2-5; 7 bases line up with TRBD2. The CDR3 sequence is 13 residues long. V was pared by 10 bases and J by 2 bases, with 7 bases of the junction left unmatched. Germline assignment: CDR1 MNHNS and CDR2 SASEGT. For the CDR3, the DNA is TGTGCCACCACCCGGGAGGTTCAAGAGACCCAGTACTTC. Translated: CATTREVQETQYF.

This clone is classed as medium-sized (0.01 to 0.1%). This chain connects TRBV9 to TRBJ1-5; 8 nucleotides match TRBD1. The CDR3 has 15 residues. The V and J ends lost 6 bases and 4 bases, in that order; junction bases with no gene match: 9. CDR1 and CDR2 (germline): SGDLS, YYNGEE. The DNA for the CDR3 is TGTGCCAGCACCACCAGACAGGGGAAAAATCAGCCCCAGCATTTT. This sequence encodes CASTTRQGKNQPQHF. Complete variable domain (other parts from reference TRBV9 and TRBJ1-5): DSGVTQTPKHLITATGQRVTLRCSPRSGDLSVYWYQQSLDQGLQFLIQYYNGEERAKGNILERFSAQQFPDLHSELNLSSLELGDSALYFCASTTRQGKNQPQHFGDGTRLSIL.

The gene calls are TRBV7-3 and TRBJ2-2, with a tentative D call TRBD2 (5 bases). The CDR3 totals 16 residues. Looked up from germline, CDR1 is SGHTA and CDR2 is FQGTGA. V was clipped by 4 bases and J by 5 bases, with 17 bases between them. Written as DNA, the CDR3 is TGTGCCAGCAGCTCGGGAAGTACGGGTTCAACCGGGGAGCTGTTTTTT. It yields the protein CASSSGSTGSTGELFF. Variable domain in full (rest from reference TRBV7-3 and TRBJ2-2): GAGVSQTPSNKVTEKGKYVELRCDPISGHTALYWYRQSLGQGPEFLIYFQGTGAADDSGLPNDRFFAVRPEGSVSTLKIQRTERGDSAVYLCASSSGSTGSTGELFFGEGSRLTVL.

The rearrangement uses TRBV19 and TRBJ2-1; 15 bases line up with TRBD2. CDR1 and CDR2 (germline): LNHDA, SQIVND (reference sequence). The CDR3 is made up of 17 amino acids. V was pared by 5 bases and J by 3 bases, with 5 bases of the junction left unmatched. The CDR3 DNA reads TGTGCCAGTAGTGTCGGACTAGCGGGAGGGTTCTACAATGAGCAGTTCTTC. This gives the protein CASSVGLAGGFYNEQFF.

The rearrangement links TRBV10-3 to TRBJ2-1; TRBD2 aligns across 8 bases. This CDR3 has 16 residues. The V gene's germline CDR1 is ENHRY and CDR2 SYGVKD. V gave up 7 bases and J gave up 5 bases; unmatched junction bases: 13. The CDR3 DNA reads as TGTGCCATCACCCGCGGGTCGGGACTAGGAAACAATGAGCAGTTCTTC. Translation gives CAITRGSGLGNNEQFF.

The V and J genes are TRBV10-2 and TRBJ1-2, with 8 bases fitting TRBD1. The germline V gene encodes CDR1 WSHSY and CDR2 SAAADI. V lost 7 bases to trimming and J lost 4 bases; unmatched junction nucleotides: 11. The CDR3 is made up of 15 amino acids. The CDR3 region has the DNA TGCGCCAGCACCGTGGACAGGGCCCCTCTCTATGGCTACACCTTC. Amino acid sequence: CASTVDRAPLYGYTF.

J is TRBJ2-2 and V is TRBV6-5; 9 nucleotides align to TRBD2. The CDR3 has 15 residues. CDR1 is MNHEY, CDR2 SVGAGI, per germline. Losses at the gene ends were 2 bases for V and 6 bases for J; bases not matched to a gene: 4. CDR3 DNA: TGTGCCAGCAGTTACAGCGCGGGGGGGCCCGGGGAGCTGTTTTTT. This translates into CASSYSAGGPGELFF.

This chain joins TRBV15 and TRBJ2-3; 13 positions agree with TRBD2. The CDR3 is 17 residues long. Losses at the gene ends were 3 bases for V and 2 bases for J; bases not matched to a gene: 5. Germline V CDR1 and CDR2: LNHNV, YYDKDF (reference sequence). This CDR3 is CATSRLGLAGTTDTQYF. CDR3 sequence (DNA): TGTGCCACCAGCAGGCTGGGACTAGCGGGAACCACAGATACGCAGTATTTT.

This chain joins TRBV7-3 and TRBJ2-7; the D gene is possibly TRBD1 (5 bases). This CDR3 is 14 amino acids long. Germline-derived CDR1 and CDR2 are SGHTA and FQGTGA. V lost 5 bases and J lost 2, with 13 bases in between. The CDR3 sequence: CASSKGAGTYEQYF. As DNA, the CDR3 is TGTGCCAGCAGCAAAGGGGCAGGAACCTACGAGCAGTACTTC. Looking up the rest from reference TRBV7-3 and TRBJ2-7 gives the full variable domain: GAGVSQTPSNKVTEKGKYVELRCDPISGHTALYWYRQSLGQGPEFLIYFQGTGAADDSGLPNDRFFAVRPEGSVSTLKIQRTERGDSAVYLCASSKGAGTYEQYFGPGTRLTVT.

The chain recombines TRBV13 with TRBJ2-3; 11 bases line up with TRBD2. The V segment lost 5 bases and the J segment 3 bases; nucleotides outside the gene matches: 10. Germline CDR1 reads PRHDT; CDR2 reads FYEKMQ (reference sequence). The CDR3 sequence is 17 residues long. The CDR3 region has the DNA TGTGCCAGCAGCCCGACCCATCTAGCGGGGGGTACAGATACGCAGTATTTT. It codes for CASSPTHLAGGTDTQYF. Supplemented by reference TRBV13 and TRBJ2-3, the full variable domain reads AAGVIQSPRHLIKEKRETATLKCYPIPRHDTVYWYQQGPGQDPQFLISFYEKMQSDKGSIPDRFSAQQFSDYHSELNMSSLELGDSALYFCASSPTHLAGGTDTQYFGPGTRLTVL.

The chain uses TRBV19 and TRBJ1-5; D gene ambiguous. The germline V gene has CDR1 LNHDA and CDR2 SQIVND (reference sequence). The ends were cut back, 1 base at V and 1 base at J, with 8 bases in the middle. The CDR3 runs to 15 residues. CDR3 sequence: CASSIASPSNQPQHF. The DNA for the CDR3 is TGTGCCAGTAGTATAGCGTCCCCGAGCAATCAGCCCCAGCATTTT.